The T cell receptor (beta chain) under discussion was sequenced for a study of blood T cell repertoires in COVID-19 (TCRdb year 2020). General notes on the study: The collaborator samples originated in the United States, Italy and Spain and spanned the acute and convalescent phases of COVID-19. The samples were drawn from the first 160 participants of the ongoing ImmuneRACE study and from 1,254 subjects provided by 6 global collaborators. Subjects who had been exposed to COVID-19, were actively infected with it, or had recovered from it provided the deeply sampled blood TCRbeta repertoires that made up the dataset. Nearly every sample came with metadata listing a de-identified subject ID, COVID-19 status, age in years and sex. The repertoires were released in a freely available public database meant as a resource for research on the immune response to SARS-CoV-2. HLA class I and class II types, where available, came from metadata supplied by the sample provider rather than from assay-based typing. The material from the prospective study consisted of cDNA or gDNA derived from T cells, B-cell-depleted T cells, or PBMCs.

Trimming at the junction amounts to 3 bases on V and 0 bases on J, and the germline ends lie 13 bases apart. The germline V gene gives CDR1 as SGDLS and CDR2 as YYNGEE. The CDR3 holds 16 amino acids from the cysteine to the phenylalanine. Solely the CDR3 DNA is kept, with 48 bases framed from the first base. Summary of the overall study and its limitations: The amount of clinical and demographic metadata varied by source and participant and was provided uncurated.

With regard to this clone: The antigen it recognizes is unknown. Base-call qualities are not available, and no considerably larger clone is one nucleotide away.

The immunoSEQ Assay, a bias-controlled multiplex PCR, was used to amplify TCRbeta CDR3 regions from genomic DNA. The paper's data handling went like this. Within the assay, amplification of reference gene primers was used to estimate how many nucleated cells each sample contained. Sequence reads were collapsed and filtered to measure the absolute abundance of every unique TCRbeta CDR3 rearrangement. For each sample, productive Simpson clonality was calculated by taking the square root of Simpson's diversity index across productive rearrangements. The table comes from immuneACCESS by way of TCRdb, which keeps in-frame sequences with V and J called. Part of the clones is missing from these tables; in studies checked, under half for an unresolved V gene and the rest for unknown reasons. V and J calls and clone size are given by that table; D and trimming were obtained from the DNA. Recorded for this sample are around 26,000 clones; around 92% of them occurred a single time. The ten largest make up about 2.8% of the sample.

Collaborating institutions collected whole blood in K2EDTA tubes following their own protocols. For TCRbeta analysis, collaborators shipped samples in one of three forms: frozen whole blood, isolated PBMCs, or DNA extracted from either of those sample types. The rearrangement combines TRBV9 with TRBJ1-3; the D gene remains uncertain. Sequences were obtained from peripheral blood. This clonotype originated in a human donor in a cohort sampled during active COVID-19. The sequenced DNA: TGTGCCAGCAGCGGACACATAGAGTACTCTGGAAACACCATATATTTT. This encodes CASSGHIEYSGNTIYF.